Below, 28 T cell receptor beta chains from the same sample are listed, as sequenced in a study of OX40 agonist ivuxolimab in advanced cancers. Some clones are missing from TCRdb's copy, which holds only in-frame ones; the method was immunoSEQ multiplex PCR. The table has under 55,000 clones, 84% seen once; the top ten hold approximately 16%. Sequences were derived from CD4+ or CD8+ T cells sorted from blood, sampled in a trial of the OX40 agonist ivuxolimab. Receptors were obtained from an adult with an advanced solid tumor such as melanoma, head and neck, liver or kidney cancer.

This clone was seen once. Other DNA sequences from this sample encode an identical CDR3 as well. The chain is built from TRBV5-6 and TRBJ2-7; D uncertain. With 0 bases removed from V and 1 base from J, the gap between germline ends came to 5 bases. The CDR3 length is 13 residues. The germline V gene encodes CDR1 SGHDT and CDR2 YYEEEE. The CDR3 spells CASSLGQSYEQYF. CDR3 sequence (DNA): TGTGCCAGCAGCTTGGGGCAGTCCTACGAGCAGTACTTC.

The chain employs TRBV30 and TRBJ2-2, with a weak D call TRBD2 (5 bases). The V gene lost 1 base and the J gene lost 2 bases, with 11 bases spanning the gap. This CDR3 is built from 15 residues. Germline loops: CDR1 GTSNPN, CDR2 SVGIG (reference sequence). In nucleotides, the CDR3 is TGTGCCTGGAGTGACCCGAGACTAAACACCGGGGAGCTGTTTTTT. It encodes CAWSDPRLNTGELFF. Full variable domain (remainder filled in from reference TRBV30 and TRBJ2-2): SQTIHQWPATLVQPVGSPLSLECTVEGTSNPNLYWYRQAAGRGLQLLFYSVGIGQISSEVPQNLSASRPQDRQFILSSKKLLLSDSGFYLCAWSDPRLNTGELFFGEGSRLTVL.

This rearrangement joins TRBV4-1 to TRBJ1-2; D gene uncertain. Trimming left V 1 base short and J 6 bases short, with 12 bases between. Germline lookup yields CDR1 MGHRA and CDR2 YSYEKL. The CDR3 runs 14 residues. The CDR3 nucleotides are TGCGCCAGCAGCCAAGGCATACTAGTCGATGGCTACACCTTC. Protein product: CASSQGILVDGYTF.

The CDR3 spells CASRAYDRAGTEAFF. In nucleotides, the CDR3 is TGTGCCAGCAGAGCCTATGACAGGGCGGGCACTGAAGCTTTCTTT. The gene calls are TRBV6-5 and TRBJ1-1, with 7 bases aligning to TRBD1. The CDR3 is made up of 15 amino acids. Germline V gives CDR1 MNHEY, CDR2 SVGAGI. After removal of 6 bases from V and 4 bases from J, the junction contained 11 bases not matched to a gene.

In this sample, this clone turned up a few times. V gene TRBV28 combines with J gene TRBJ2-7; D remains ambiguous. Germline CDR1 MDHEN, CDR2 SYDVKM. This CDR3 has 11 amino acids. Trimming took 6 bases from V and 7 from J, leaving 10 bases between them. The CDR3 DNA is TGTGCCAGCAGAGAATATCTGGAGCAGTACTTC. This encodes CASREYLEQYF.

V and J are TRBV7-6 and TRBJ2-7; D remains unclear. The CDR3 has 13 residues. The germline CDR1 and CDR2 sequences are SGHVS and FNYEAQ. Trimming took off 0 bases at V and 3 bases at J, with 6 bases between the two ends. CDR3: CASSLAEFYEQYF. As DNA, the CDR3 is TGTGCCAGCAGCTTAGCGGAGTTCTACGAGCAGTACTTC.

The genes are TRBV11-2 and TRBJ2-1; no reliable D call. The length of the CDR3 is 12 residues. V was shortened by 5 bases and J by 3 bases, with 5 bases between the two germline ends. Germline V gene data show CDR1 as SGHAT and CDR2 as FQNNGV. In nucleotides, the CDR3 is TGTGCCAGCAGCGCCCGCTACAATGAGCAGTTCTTC. It encodes CASSARYNEQFF.

V usage is TRBV7-6 and J usage is TRBJ2-5; D is unresolved. This CDR3 has 13 amino acids. V lost 2 bases and J lost 5, with 9 bases in between. Germline loops: CDR1 SGHVS, CDR2 FNYEAQ. Here the CDR3 reads CASSLIPGETQYF. CDR3 bases: TGTGCCAGCAGCTTAATCCCGGGCGAGACCCAGTACTTC. The full variable domain, with the rest looked up from reference TRBV7-6 and TRBJ2-5, is GAGVSQSPRYKVTKRGQDVALRCDPISGHVSLYWYRQALGQGPEFLTYFNYEAQQDKSGLPNDRFSAERPEGSISTLTIQRTEQRDSAMYRCASSLIPGETQYFGPGTRLLVL.

In DNA form, the CDR3 reads TGTGCCAGTAGTATTTATCGGGAGACAAGAAATGAGCAGTTCTTC. Its translation: CASSIYRETRNEQFF. V and J are TRBV19 and TRBJ2-1; perhaps TRBD2 as D (6 bases). The CDR3 length is 15 residues. Trimming took off 3 bases at V and 7 bases at J, with 16 bases between the two ends. Germline V lookup: CDR1 LNHDA, CDR2 SQIVND (reference sequence). The full variable domain, rest sourced from reference TRBV19 and TRBJ2-1, is DGGITQSPKYLFRKEGQNVTLSCEQNLNHDAMYWYRQDPGQGLRLIYYSQIVNDFQKGDIAEGYSVSREKKESFPLTVTSAQKNPTAFYLCASSIYRETRNEQFFGPGTRLTVL.

The V call is TRBV6-5, the J call TRBJ1-2, with 8 bases identical to TRBD1. Per the germline V gene, CDR1 is MNHEY and CDR2 is SVGAGI. V trimming: 2 bases; J trimming: 8 bases; junction bases outside the gene matches: 4. The CDR3 covers 13 residues. CDR3 DNA sequence: TGTGCCAGCAGTTACGCAGGGGGCTGGGGCTACACCTTC. Its protein product is CASSYAGGWGYTF.

This rearrangement joins TRBV2 to TRBJ2-7; D gene unclear. The CDR3 consists of 16 residues. Germline CDR1 reads SNHLY; CDR2 reads FYNNEI. With 3 bases removed from V and 0 bases from J, the gap between germline ends came to 15 bases. CDR3 region: CASSDLQTYSSYEQYF. The CDR3, as DNA: TGTGCCAGCAGTGATTTACAGACCTACAGCTCCTACGAGCAGTACTTC.

The chain uses TRBV19 and TRBJ2-7; 9 positions match TRBD1. There are 14 residues in the CDR3. After removal of 1 base from V and 2 bases from J, the junction contained 0 bases not matched to a gene. Germline CDR1 LNHDA, CDR2 SQIVND (reference sequence). The DNA of the CDR3 is TGTGCCAGTAGTATAGGGACAGGGGCCTACGAGCAGTACTTC. Protein: CASSIGTGAYEQYF.

This clone has just one count. J is TRBJ1-2 and V is TRBV19, with D unclear. This CDR3 comprises 16 residues. The germline V and J ends were trimmed by 5 bases and 0 bases, with 16 bases remaining between them. CDR1 and CDR2 from the germline V gene are LNHDA and SQIVND (reference sequence). The CDR3 DNA follows: TGTGCCAGTAGTTCGAACCCCCCTTCAGCTAACTATGGCTACACCTTC. It yields the protein CASSSNPPSANYGYTF.

V usage is TRBV15 and J usage is TRBJ2-5; no reliable D call. V gave up 3 bases and J gave up 1 base, with 3 bases separating them. The germline gives CDR1 LNHNV, CDR2 YYDKDF (reference sequence). The CDR3 has 12 residues. CDR3 in amino acids: CATSSPQETQYF. For the CDR3, the DNA is TGTGCCACCAGCAGCCCCCAAGAGACCCAGTACTTC.

The V and J genes are TRBV6-1 and TRBJ2-7; D not certain. CDR1 is MNHNS and CDR2 is SASEGT in the germline V gene. V was shortened by 6 bases and J by 6 bases, with 9 bases between the two germline ends. The CDR3 consists of 11 residues. The CDR3 DNA follows: TGTGCCAGCAGATCCCTTAGCGAGCAGTACTTC. This sequence encodes CASRSLSEQYF.

The rearrangement links TRBV5-5 to TRBJ1-5; 8 bases fit TRBD1. CDR1 and CDR2 from the germline V gene are SGHKS and YYEKEE (reference sequence). This CDR3 comprises 15 residues. J gave up 7 bases and V 3 bases, and 9 bases lay outside the gene matches. The CDR3 here is CASSSSAGGWQPQHF. The CDR3 region has the DNA TGTGCCAGCAGCTCATCCGCAGGGGGCTGGCAGCCCCAGCATTTT.

This chain links TRBV5-1 with TRBJ2-5; 11 nucleotides line up with TRBD1. Germline CDR1 is SGHRS and CDR2 is YFSETQ. This CDR3 is 15 amino acids long. V shed 4 bases and J 4 bases; nucleotides not matched to a gene: 6. In DNA, the CDR3 is TGCGCCAGCAGCCCCTGGACAGGGGGCCGAGAGACCCAGTACTTC. The encoded protein is CASSPWTGGRETQYF.

CDR3 nucleotides: TGTGCCAGCAGTAGCGGGAGTTCAGATACGCAGTATTTT. This sequence encodes CASSSGSSDTQYF. This chain uses TRBV27 with TRBJ2-3; 8 bases are a match to TRBD2. The CDR3 length is 13 residues. The trim removed 5 bases at V and 4 bases at J, leaving 2 bases unmatched. Per germline, CDR1 MNHEY and CDR2 SMNVEV (reference sequence).

On this clone itself: Other DNA sequences from this sample encode an identical CDR3 as well. This chain uses TRBV28 with TRBJ2-6; tentatively, D is TRBD2 (6 bases). Trimming shortened V by 11 bases and J by 0 bases, and 17 bases separated the two germline ends. Germline V gene sequence: CDR1 MDHEN, CDR2 SYDVKM. This CDR3 contains 16 residues. The CDR3 region has the DNA TGTGCCGTCAGAGGGATGGAGGGCTCTGGGGCCAACGTCCTGACTTTC. It codes for CAVRGMEGSGANVLTF.

The rearrangement joins TRBV5-1 to TRBJ1-1; 7 bases line up with TRBD1. Trimming cost V 0 bases and J 7 bases; bases outside gene matches: 12. This CDR3 region has 16 residues. Germline V gene sequence: CDR1 SGHRS, CDR2 YFSETQ. The CDR3 DNA follows: TGCGCCAGCAGCTTGGGACTAGACAGGGCGTCCGTTGAAGCTTTCTTT. This sequence encodes CASSLGLDRASVEAFF.

This clone has just a few counts. J is TRBJ1-1 and V is TRBV29-1, with TRBD1 matching over 9 bases. V was pared by 5 bases and J by 1 base, with 2 bases of the junction left unmatched. The germline gives CDR1 SQVTM, CDR2 ANQGSEA. CDR3 length: 13 residues. CDR3 region: CSVRTGENTEAFF. For the CDR3, the DNA is TGCAGCGTTAGGACAGGGGAGAACACTGAAGCTTTCTTT.

The chain links TRBV5-5 to TRBJ2-1; 10 bases agree with TRBD2. The CDR3 contains 16 residues. Per the germline V gene, CDR1 is SGHKS and CDR2 is YYEKEE (reference sequence). J lost 4 bases, V lost 3 bases, and 7 bases had no gene match. The DNA of the CDR3 is TGTGCCAGCAGCTCCTGGCTAGCGGGAGCTTACAATGAGCAGTTCTTC. This gives the protein CASSSWLAGAYNEQFF.

The J gene is TRBJ2-3, the V gene TRBV27; the D gene could be TRBD1 or TRBD2 (6 bases each). CDR3 length: 20 residues. V lost 6 bases, J lost 0 bases, and 28 bases lay in between. CDR1 and CDR2 (germline): MNHEY, SMNVEV (reference sequence). CDR3 protein: CASSILGGPSGFSSTDTQYF. CDR3 in DNA: TGTGCCAGCAGCATCCTAGGGGGGCCAAGCGGGTTTTCTAGCACAGATACGCAGTATTTT.

This clone was observed a single time. The V call is TRBV12-5, the J call TRBJ2-3, with D uncertain. In germline, CDR1 is LGHNT, CDR2 FRNRAP. This CDR3 has 12 residues. Trimming stripped 4 bases from V and 4 bases from J, with 6 bases between. The CDR3 sequence: CASGYGADTQYF. The CDR3 DNA reads TGTGCTAGTGGTTATGGCGCAGATACGCAGTATTTT.

The V gene is TRBV6-5, the J gene TRBJ2-1; D possibly corresponds to TRBD2 (5 bases). The CDR3 extends over 15 amino acids. Germline V lookup: CDR1 MNHEY, CDR2 SVGAGI. Trimming took 0 bases from V and 3 from J, leaving 9 bases between them. CDR3 in DNA: TGTGCCAGCAGTTACTCCCCTACTAGCTACAATGAGCAGTTCTTC. As protein: CASSYSPTSYNEQFF.

This chain joins TRBV11-2 and TRBJ2-3; D gene uncertain. CDR1 and CDR2 (germline): SGHAT, FQNNGV. Trimming took off 5 bases at V and 7 bases at J, with 10 bases between the two ends. The CDR3 has 12 amino acids. The CDR3 sequence: CASSPGLHTQYF. The CDR3 region has the DNA TGTGCCAGCAGCCCCGGTTTACATACGCAGTATTTT.

This clone was seen more than once but under ten times. V is TRBV7-6 and J is TRBJ2-7; D is unresolved. V gave up 5 bases and J gave up 0 bases, with 11 bases separating them. The length of the CDR3 is 14 residues. The germline gives CDR1 SGHVS, CDR2 FNYEAQ. CDR3 coding DNA: TGTGCCAGCAGCCCCAGGCTTCGCTCCTACGAGCAGTACTTC. Translated, it gives CASSPRLRSYEQYF.

The table lists this clone with a few counts. V and J are TRBV27 and TRBJ2-3; TRBD2 aligns across 9 bases. Germline CDR1 MNHEY, CDR2 SMNVEV (reference sequence). V dropped 5 bases and J dropped 4; count of bases not matched to a gene: 10. The CDR3 extends over 16 amino acids. As DNA, the CDR3 is TGTGCCAGCAGTACCTCCCCCGGCGGGGGGGCAGATACGCAGTATTTT. Translating it yields CASSTSPGGGADTQYF.